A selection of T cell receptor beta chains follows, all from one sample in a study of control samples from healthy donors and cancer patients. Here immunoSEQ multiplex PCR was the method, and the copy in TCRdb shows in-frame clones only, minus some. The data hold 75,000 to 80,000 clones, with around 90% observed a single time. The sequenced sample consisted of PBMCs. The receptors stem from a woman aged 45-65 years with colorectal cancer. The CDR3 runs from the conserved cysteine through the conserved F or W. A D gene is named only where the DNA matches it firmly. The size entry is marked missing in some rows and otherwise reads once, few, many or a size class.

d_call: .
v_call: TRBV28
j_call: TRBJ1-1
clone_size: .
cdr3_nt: TGTGCCAGCAGTTTTGGGGGCGGCACTGAAGCTTTCTTT
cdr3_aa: CASSFGGGTEAFF

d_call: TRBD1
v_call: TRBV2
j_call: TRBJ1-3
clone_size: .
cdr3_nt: TGTGCCAGCACCCCCCCGACAGGGGTTGGAAACACCATATATTTT
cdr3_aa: CASTPPTGVGNTIYF

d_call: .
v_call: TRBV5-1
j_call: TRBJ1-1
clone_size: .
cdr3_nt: TGCGCCAGCAGCTCCGAACCGAACACTGAAGCTTTCTTT
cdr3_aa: CASSSEPNTEAFF

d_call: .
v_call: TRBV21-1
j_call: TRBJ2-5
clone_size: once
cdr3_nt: TGTGCCAGCAGCAAAGGCCGACTAGCGAAGGCCGGGGAGACCCAGTACTTC
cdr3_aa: CASSKGRLAKAGETQYF

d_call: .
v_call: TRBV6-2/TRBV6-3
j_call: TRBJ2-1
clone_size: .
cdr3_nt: TGTGCCAGCAGTTACAGGCTCAATTACAATGAGCAGTTCTTC
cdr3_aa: CASSYRLNYNEQFF

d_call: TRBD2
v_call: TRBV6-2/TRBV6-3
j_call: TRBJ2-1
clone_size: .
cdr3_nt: TGTGCCAGCAGTCGGGCTAGCGGGGGGGCGAAGTCCGGTGAGCAGTTCTTC
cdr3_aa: CASSRASGGAKSGEQFF

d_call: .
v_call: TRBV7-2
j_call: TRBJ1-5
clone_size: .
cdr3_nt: TGTGCCAGCAGCTTAGGGGCAGAAGCGACCTATCAGCCCCAGCATTTT
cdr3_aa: CASSLGAEATYQPQHF

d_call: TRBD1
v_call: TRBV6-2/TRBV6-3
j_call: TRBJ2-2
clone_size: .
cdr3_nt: TGTGCCAGCAGTTTCTATATGGGACAGGTGCTCCTCACCGGGGAGCTGTTTTTT
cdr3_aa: CASSFYMGQVLLTGELFF

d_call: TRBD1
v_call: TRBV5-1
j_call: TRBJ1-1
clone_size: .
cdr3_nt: TGCGCCAGCAGCTGGACAGGGGGCGACGCTTTCTTT
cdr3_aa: CASSWTGGDAFF

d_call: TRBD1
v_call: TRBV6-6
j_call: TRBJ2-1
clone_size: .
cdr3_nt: TGTGCCAGCACTACCACGCGACAGGGGGGGAATGAGCAGTTCTTC
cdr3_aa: CASTTTRQGGNEQFF

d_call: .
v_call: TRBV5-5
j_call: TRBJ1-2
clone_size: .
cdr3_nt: TGTGCCAGCAGCTTGGGGGTATCGGACTATGGCTACACCTTC
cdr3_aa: CASSLGVSDYGYTF

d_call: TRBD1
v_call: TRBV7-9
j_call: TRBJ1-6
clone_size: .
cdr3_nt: TGTGCCAGCAGCGGCAGACAGGGGTGTAGCAGCTCCTATAATTCACCCCTCCACTTT
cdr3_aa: CASSGRQGCSSSYNSPLHF

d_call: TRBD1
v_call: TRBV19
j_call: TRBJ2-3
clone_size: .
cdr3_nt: TGTGCCAGTAGTACCTCCTTACAGGGGAGCGATACGCAGTATTTT
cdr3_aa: CASSTSLQGSDTQYF

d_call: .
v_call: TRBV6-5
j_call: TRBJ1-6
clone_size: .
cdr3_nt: TGTGCCAGCAGTTATGGCGAAAATTCACCCCTCCACTTT
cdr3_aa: CASSYGENSPLHF

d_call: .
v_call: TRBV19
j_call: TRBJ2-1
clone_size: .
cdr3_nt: TGTGCCAGTAGTTTATCACAGGGCTCCTACAATGAGCAGTTCTTC
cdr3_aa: CASSLSQGSYNEQFF

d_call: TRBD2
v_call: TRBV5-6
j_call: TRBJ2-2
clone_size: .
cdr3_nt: TGTGCCAGCAGCTCAGGACTAGCTCAAGGCGCCGGGGAGCTGTTTTTT
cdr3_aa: CASSSGLAQGAGELFF

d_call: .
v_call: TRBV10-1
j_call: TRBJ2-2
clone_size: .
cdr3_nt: TGCGCCAGCAGTGAACAGTCCACCGGGGAGCTGTTTTTT
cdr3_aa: CASSEQSTGELFF

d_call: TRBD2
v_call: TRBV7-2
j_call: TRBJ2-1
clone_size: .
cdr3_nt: TGTGCCAGCAGCCGGACTAGCGGGGGGCGCCTCAATGAGCAGTTCTTC
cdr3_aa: CASSRTSGGRLNEQFF

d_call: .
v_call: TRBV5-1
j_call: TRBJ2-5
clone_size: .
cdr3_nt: TGCGCCAGCAGCTTGAATGGGGGCTCTGAGACCCAGTACTTC
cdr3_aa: CASSLNGGSETQYF

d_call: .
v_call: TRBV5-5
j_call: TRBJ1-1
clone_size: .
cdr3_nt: TGTGCCAGCAGCTTGGACCGGGCGAACACTGAAGCTTTCTTT
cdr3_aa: CASSLDRANTEAFF

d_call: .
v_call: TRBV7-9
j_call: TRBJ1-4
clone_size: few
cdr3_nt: TGTGCCAGCAGCTTAGGGGAGGCAGCAACTAATGAAAAACTGTTTTTT
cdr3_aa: CASSLGEAATNEKLFF

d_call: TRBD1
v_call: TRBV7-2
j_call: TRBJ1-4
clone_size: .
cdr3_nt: TGTGCCAGCAGCTTAGGGGTCGGGCAGGGGGCAGGAGAAAAACTGTTTTTT
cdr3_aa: CASSLGVGQGAGEKLFF

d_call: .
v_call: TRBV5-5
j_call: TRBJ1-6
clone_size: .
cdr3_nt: TGTGCCAGCAGCTTGGTCCGAGTAAGTGGATCACCCCTCCACTTT
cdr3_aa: CASSLVRVSGSPLHF

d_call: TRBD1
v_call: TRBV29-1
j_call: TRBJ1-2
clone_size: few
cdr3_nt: TGCAGCGTTGGAGGGGGCGGCTATGGCTACACCTTC
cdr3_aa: CSVGGGGYGYTF

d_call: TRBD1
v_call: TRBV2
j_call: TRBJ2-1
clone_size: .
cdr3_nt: TGTGCCAGCAGGGGACAGGGGGTATACAATGAGCAGTTCTTC
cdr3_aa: CASRGQGVYNEQFF

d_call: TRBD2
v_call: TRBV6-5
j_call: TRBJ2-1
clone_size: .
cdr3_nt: TGTGCCAGCATGCAGCGGGGGGGCTACAATGAGCAGTTCTTC
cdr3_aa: CASMQRGGYNEQFF

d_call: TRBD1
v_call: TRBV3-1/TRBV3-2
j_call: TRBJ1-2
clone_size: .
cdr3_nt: TGTGCCAGCAGCCAAGGCCCACAGGGGGCCATCTATGGCTACACCTTC
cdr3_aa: CASSQGPQGAIYGYTF

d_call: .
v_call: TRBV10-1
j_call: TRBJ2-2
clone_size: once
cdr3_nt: TGCGCCAGCTCCAGAGGAGGGGAGCTGTTTTTT
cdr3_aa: CASSRGGELFF

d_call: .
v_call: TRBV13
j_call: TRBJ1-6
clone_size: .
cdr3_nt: TGTGCCAGCAGCTGGGGAGGGGGCTATAATTCACCCCTCCACTTT
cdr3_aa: CASSWGGGYNSPLHF

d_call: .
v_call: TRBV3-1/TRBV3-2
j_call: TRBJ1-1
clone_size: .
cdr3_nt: TGTGCCAGCAGCCTCCGGGGGAGCACTGAAGCTTTCTTT
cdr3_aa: CASSLRGSTEAFF

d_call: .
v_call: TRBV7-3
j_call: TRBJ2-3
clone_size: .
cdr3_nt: TGTGCCAGCAGCCGGCAGGGGGGAGACACAGATACGCAGTATTTT
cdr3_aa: CASSRQGGDTDTQYF

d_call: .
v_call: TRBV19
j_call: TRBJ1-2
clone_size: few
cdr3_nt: TGTGCCAGTATTCCCCGGACACCGGCTAACTATGGCTACACCTTC
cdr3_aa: CASIPRTPANYGYTF

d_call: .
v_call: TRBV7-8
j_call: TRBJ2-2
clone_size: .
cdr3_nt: TGTGCCAGCAGCTTGTGGTGGGAGAGCACCGGGGAGCTGTTTTTT
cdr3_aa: CASSLWWESTGELFF

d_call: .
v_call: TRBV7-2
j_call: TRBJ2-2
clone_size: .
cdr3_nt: TGTGCCAGCAGCTTGATCGGGGAGCTGTTTTTT
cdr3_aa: CASSLIGELFF

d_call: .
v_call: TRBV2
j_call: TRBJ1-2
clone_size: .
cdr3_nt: TGTGCCAGCAGTCTAAAGGGTGACAGTCCCTATGGCTACACCTTC
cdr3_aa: CASSLKGDSPYGYTF

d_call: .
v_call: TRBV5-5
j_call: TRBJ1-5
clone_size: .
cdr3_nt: TGTGCCAGCAGCTTCGTCTGGGACAATCAGCCCCAGCATTTT
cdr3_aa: CASSFVWDNQPQHF

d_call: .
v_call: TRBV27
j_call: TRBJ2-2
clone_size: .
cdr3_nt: TGTGCCAGCAGTTTAATGGGCGGCCGGGGCACCGGGGAGCTGTTTTTT
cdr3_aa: CASSLMGGRGTGELFF

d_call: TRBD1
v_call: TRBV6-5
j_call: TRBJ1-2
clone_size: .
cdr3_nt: TGTGCCAGCAGGACCGGGACAGGGAACTATGGCTACACCTTC
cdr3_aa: CASRTGTGNYGYTF

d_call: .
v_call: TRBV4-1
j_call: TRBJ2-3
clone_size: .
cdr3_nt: TGCGCCAGCAGCCAATTCGCAGACACAGATACGCAGTATTTT
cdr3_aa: CASSQFADTDTQYF

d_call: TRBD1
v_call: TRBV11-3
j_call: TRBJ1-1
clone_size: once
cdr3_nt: TGTGCCAGCAGCCCGACCTCGGGACAGGCGAACACTGAAGCTTTCTTT
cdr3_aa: CASSPTSGQANTEAFF

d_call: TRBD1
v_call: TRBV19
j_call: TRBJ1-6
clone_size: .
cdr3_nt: TGTGCCAGTAGTATCGGGACAGCCGGCAATTCACCCCTCCACTTT
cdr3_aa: CASSIGTAGNSPLHF